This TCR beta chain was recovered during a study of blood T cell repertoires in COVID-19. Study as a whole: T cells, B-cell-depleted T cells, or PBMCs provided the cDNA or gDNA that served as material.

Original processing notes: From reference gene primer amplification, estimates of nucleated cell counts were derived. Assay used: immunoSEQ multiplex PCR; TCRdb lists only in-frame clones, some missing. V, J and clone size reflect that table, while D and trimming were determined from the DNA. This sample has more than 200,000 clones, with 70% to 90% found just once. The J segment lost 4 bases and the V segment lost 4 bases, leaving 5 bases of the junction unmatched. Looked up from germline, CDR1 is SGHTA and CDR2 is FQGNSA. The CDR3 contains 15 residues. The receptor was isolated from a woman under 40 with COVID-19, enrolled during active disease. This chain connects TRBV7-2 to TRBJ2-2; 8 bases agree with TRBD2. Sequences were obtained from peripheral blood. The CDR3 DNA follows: TGTGCCAGCAGCTCGAGTAGCGGGGCCACCGGGGAGCTGTTTTTT. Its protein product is CASSSSSGATGELFF.